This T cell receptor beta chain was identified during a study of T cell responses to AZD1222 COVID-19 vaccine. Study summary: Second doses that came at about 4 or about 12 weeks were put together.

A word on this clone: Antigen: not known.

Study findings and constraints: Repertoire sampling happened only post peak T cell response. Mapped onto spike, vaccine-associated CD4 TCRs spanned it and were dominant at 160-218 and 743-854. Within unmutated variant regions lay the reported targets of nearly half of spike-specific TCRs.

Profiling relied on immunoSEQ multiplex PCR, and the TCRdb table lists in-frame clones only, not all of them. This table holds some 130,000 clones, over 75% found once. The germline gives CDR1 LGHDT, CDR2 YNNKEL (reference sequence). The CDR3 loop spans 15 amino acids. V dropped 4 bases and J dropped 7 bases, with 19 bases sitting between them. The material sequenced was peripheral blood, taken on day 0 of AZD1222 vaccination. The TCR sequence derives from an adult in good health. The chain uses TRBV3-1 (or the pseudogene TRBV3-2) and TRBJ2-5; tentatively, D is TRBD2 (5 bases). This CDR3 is CASSPPGAYEGTQYF. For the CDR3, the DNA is TGTGCCAGCAGCCCCCCCGGTGCCTACGAGGGGACCCAGTACTTC.